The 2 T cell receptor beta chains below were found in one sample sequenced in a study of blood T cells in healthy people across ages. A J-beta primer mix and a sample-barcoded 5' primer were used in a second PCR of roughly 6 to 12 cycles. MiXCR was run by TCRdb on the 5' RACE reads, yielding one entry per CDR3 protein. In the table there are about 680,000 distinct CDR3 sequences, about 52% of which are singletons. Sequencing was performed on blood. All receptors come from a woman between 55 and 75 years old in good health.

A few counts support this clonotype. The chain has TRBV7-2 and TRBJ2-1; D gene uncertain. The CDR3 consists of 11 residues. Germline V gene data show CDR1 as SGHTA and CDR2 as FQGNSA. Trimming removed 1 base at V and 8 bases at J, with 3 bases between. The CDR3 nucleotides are TGTGCCAGCAGCTTAGTTTATGAGCAGTTCTTC. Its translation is CASSLVYEQFF.

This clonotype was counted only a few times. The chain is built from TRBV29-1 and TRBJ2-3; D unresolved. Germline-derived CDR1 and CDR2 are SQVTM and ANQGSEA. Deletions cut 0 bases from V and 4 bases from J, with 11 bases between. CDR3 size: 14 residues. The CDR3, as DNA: TGCAGCGTTGAAGATCGCCGTGGGGCAGATACGCAGTATTTT. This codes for CSVEDRRGADTQYF.